These 14 T cell receptor beta chains came from one sample sequenced in a study of shared clonotypes between healthy human individuals. CD45RO-negative, CCR7-positively selected cells formed the naive CD8 fraction, excluding terminally differentiated effector memory CD45RA+ cells. TCRdb's copy holds only in-frame clones and misses some; the assay was immunoSEQ multiplex PCR. The sample yields around 560,000 clones, 90% to 95% seen once. What was sequenced was naive CD8+ T cells sorted from blood. The receptors were sampled from a woman aged 30 to 39 in good health.

The chain couples TRBV11-2 to TRBJ2-7, with a possible D match to TRBD2 (6 bases). The ends were cut back, 3 bases at V and 0 bases at J, with 12 bases in the middle. This CDR3 region has 15 residues. Germline assignment: CDR1 SGHAT and CDR2 FQNNGV. The CDR3 nucleotides read TGTGCCAGCAGCTTTGTCCTAGCGAACTCCTACGAGCAGTACTTC. Its translation is CASSFVLANSYEQYF.

This chain joins TRBV27 and TRBJ2-7; TRBD2 is a possible D gene (5 bases). V lost 3 bases and J lost 0, with 6 bases in between. The CDR3 has 13 amino acids. Germline CDR1 and CDR2: MNHEY and SMNVEV (reference sequence). DNA for the CDR3: TGTGCCAGCAGTTTCCGGGACTCCTACGAGCAGTACTTC. Encoded protein: CASSFRDSYEQYF.

This clone has just one count. This sample also contains other DNA sequences that code for the same CDR3. The chain couples TRBV2 to TRBJ2-7; D might be TRBD1 or TRBD2, each matching 5 bases. Germline V gene lookup returns CDR1 SNHLY and CDR2 FYNNEI. The V and J ends lost 3 bases and 6 bases respectively, with 12 bases between them. The CDR3 loop spans 13 amino acids. CDR3 coding DNA: TGTGCCAGCAGTGAGGCCGGGGCTGGCGAGCAGTACTTC. As protein: CASSEAGAGEQYF.

The chain uses TRBV5-6 and TRBJ2-5, with D hard to call. Gene TRBJ2-7 matches the end of the DNA better, so the J call may be wrong. CDR1 and CDR2 (germline): SGHDT, YYEEEE. The CDR3 length is 14 residues. For the CDR3, the DNA is TGTGCCAGCAGCTTGGGGGCAGGAGCGTACGAGCAGTACTTC. Protein sequence: CASSLGAGAYEQYF.

CDR3 DNA sequence: TGTGCCAGCAGCTTTCCGATCAGACTAGCGGGAGGTCGGGATGAGCAGTTCTTC. Residues: CASSFPIRLAGGRDEQFF. The V and J genes are TRBV11-2 and TRBJ2-1, with 13 bases fitting TRBD2. V shed 3 bases and J 8 bases; nucleotides not matched to a gene: 13. Germline lookup yields CDR1 SGHAT and CDR2 FQNNGV. The CDR3 consists of 18 residues. Based on the CDR3 plus reference TRBV11-2 and TRBJ2-1, the full variable domain is EAGVAQSPRYKIIEKRQSVAFWCNPISGHATLYWYQQILGQGPKLLIQFQNNGVVDDSQLPKDRFSAERLKGVDSTLKIQPAKLEDSAVYLCASSFPIRLAGGRDEQFFGPGTRLTVL.

Of note for this clone: An end of the junction differs from the germline gene, which may be a read error. CDR3: CASSQGRGTSYEQYF. The CDR3 DNA reads as TGCGCCAGCAGCCAAGGCAGGGGCACCTCCTACGAGCAGTACTTC. The chain uses TRBV7-3 and TRBJ2-7; maybe TRBD1 (6 bases). There are 15 residues in the CDR3. Germline V CDR1 and CDR2: SGHTA, FQGTGA.

The gene calls are TRBV15 and TRBJ2-7; the D gene could be TRBD1 or TRBD2 (5 bases each). Germline V lookup: CDR1 LNHNV, CDR2 YYDKDF (reference sequence). This CDR3 comprises 15 residues. The V end lost 5 bases, the J end lost 3 bases, and 17 bases lay between the germline ends. The CDR3 coding sequence is TGTGCCACCAGCGTCCCCGGGACGTCCGACTACGAGCAGTACTTC. Its translation: CATSVPGTSDYEQYF.

This chain uses TRBV11-2 with TRBJ2-3; D remains unclear. Germline assignment: CDR1 SGHAT and CDR2 FQNNGV. The CDR3 totals 14 residues. The ends were cut back, 5 bases at V and 3 bases at J, with 12 bases in the middle. The CDR3 loop is CASSGWFLTDTQYF. The CDR3 bases are TGTGCCAGCAGCGGATGGTTTTTGACAGATACGCAGTATTTT. Full variable domain (missing parts from reference TRBV11-2 and TRBJ2-3): EAGVAQSPRYKIIEKRQSVAFWCNPISGHATLYWYQQILGQGPKLLIQFQNNGVVDDSQLPKDRFSAERLKGVDSTLKIQPAKLEDSAVYLCASSGWFLTDTQYFGPGTRLTVL.

The chain uses TRBV11-1 and TRBJ2-2; a possible D gene is TRBD1 (5 bases). Germline CDR1 reads SGHAT; CDR2 reads FQDESV (reference sequence). The length of the CDR3 is 16 residues. Trimming left V 2 bases short and J 1 base short, with 11 bases between. CDR3 protein: CASSLTSGLNTGELFF. In nucleotides, the CDR3 is TGTGCCAGCAGCTTAACCTCAGGGCTGAACACCGGGGAGCTGTTTTTT.

The chain has TRBV5-6 and TRBJ2-7; D ambiguous. The germline V gene encodes CDR1 SGHDT and CDR2 YYEEEE. V lost 0 bases to trimming and J lost 3 bases, with 16 bases between them. This CDR3 has 16 residues. The DNA for the CDR3 is TGTGCCAGCAGCTTGGTTCCTCGACAAGGTCTCTACGAGCAGTACTTC. Amino acid sequence: CASSLVPRQGLYEQYF. Supplemented by reference TRBV5-6 and TRBJ2-7, the full variable domain reads DAGVTQSPTHLIKTRGQQVTLRCSPKSGHDTVSWYQQALGQGPQFIFQYYEEEERQRGNFPDRFSGHQFPNYSSELNVNALLLGDSALYLCASSLVPRQGLYEQYFGPGTRLTVT.

The CDR3 DNA follows: TGTGCCAGCAGTATGACAGGGGTCTATGGCTACACCTTC. It is translated as CASSMTGVYGYTF. J is TRBJ1-2 and V is TRBV27; 8 positions agree with TRBD1. Unmatched junction bases numbered 3, after V lost 5 bases and J lost 4 bases. Germline CDR1 MNHEY, CDR2 SMNVEV (reference sequence). This CDR3 spans 13 amino acids.

J is TRBJ1-1 and V is TRBV6-5; a weak D match, TRBD1 (5 bases). Per germline, CDR1 MNHEY and CDR2 SVGAGI. Trimming left V 2 bases short and J 3 bases short, with 7 bases between. The CDR3 covers 13 residues. In DNA form, the CDR3 reads TGTGCCAGCAGTTACGACAGTTACACTGAAGCTTTCTTT. Translating it yields CASSYDSYTEAFF.

CDR3 protein: CASSSGGMDTDTQYF. The CDR3 DNA follows: TGTGCCAGCAGCTCCGGGGGCATGGACACAGATACGCAGTATTTT. V usage is TRBV5-6 and J usage is TRBJ2-3; the D gene could be TRBD1 or TRBD2 (6 bases each). Germline V gives CDR1 SGHDT, CDR2 YYEEEE. The CDR3 is 15 amino acids. The V end lost 3 bases, the J end lost 2 bases, and 13 bases lay between the germline ends.

The chain couples TRBV27 to TRBJ2-1; possible D gene TRBD2, 6 bases. Trimming shortened V by 3 bases and J by 5 bases, and 11 bases separated the two germline ends. Germline CDR1 and CDR2: MNHEY and SMNVEV (reference sequence). CDR3 length: 14 amino acids. CDR3 sequence (DNA): TGTGCCAGCAGTTTTCAGCGGGTGGACAATGAGCAGTTCTTC. It specifies CASSFQRVDNEQFF.